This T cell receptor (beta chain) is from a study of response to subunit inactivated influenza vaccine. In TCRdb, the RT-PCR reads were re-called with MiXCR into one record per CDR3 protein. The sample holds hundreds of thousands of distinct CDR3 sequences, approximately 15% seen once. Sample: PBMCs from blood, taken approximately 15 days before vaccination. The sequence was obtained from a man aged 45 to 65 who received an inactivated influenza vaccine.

The CDR3 region is CASSQFIGGLGYTF. DNA for the CDR3: TGCGCCAGCAGCCAATTTATCGGGGGTTTAGGCTACACCTTC. The rearrangement joins TRBV4-3 to TRBJ1-2; TRBD1 is a possible D gene (5 bases). Germline CDR1 LGHNA, CDR2 YSLEER. V was cut by 2 bases and J by 8 bases, with 15 bases left in between. CDR3 length equals 14 residues.